The subject of this entry is one T cell receptor (beta chain). The primer mix had 60 Vbeta and 13 Jbeta primers. Here immunoSEQ multiplex PCR was the method, and the copy in TCRdb shows in-frame clones only, minus some. The sample lists some 140,000 clones, roughly three quarters seen once, with approximately 0.9% in the top ten. The data stem from a study of cytomegalovirus exposure and HLA in healthy donors. The CDR3 consists of 16 residues. V shed 6 bases and J 4 bases; nucleotides not matched to a gene: 11. Germline CDR1 reads MDHEN; CDR2 reads SYDVKM. The sample consisted of PBMCs. The clonotype originates from a woman aged 60-70 years in good health and CMV-seronegative. The chain carries TRBV28 and TRBJ2-1, with 8 bases identical to TRBD2. In DNA, the CDR3 is TGTGCCAGCAGGTCGTACGGGATAGCGGGGTACAATGAGCAGTTCTTC. It encodes CASRSYGIAGYNEQFF. The full variable domain, its missing parts supplied by reference TRBV28 and TRBJ2-1, is DVKVTQSSRYLVKRTGEKVFLECVQDMDHENMFWYRQDPGLGLRLIYFSYDVKMKEKGDIPEGYSVSREKKERFSLILESASTNQTSMYLCASRSYGIAGYNEQFFGPGTRLTVL.